This record looks at one TCR beta chain sequence and its context. This clone came up once. Its antigen specificity is not known. Base qualities were left out, and no much larger clone turns up one base away. The CDR3 regions of human TCRbeta chains were subjected to immunosequencing. The study's own analysis went as follows. Repertoire TCRs were checked for matches against a reference library of SARS-CoV-2-specific TCRs that had been generated using the MIRA antigen-specificity platform. Breadth was defined as the fraction of unique TCRs that were SARS-CoV-2-associated. Depth was defined as the fraction of total T cells that were SARS-CoV-2-associated. Using the MIRA data, every spike-specific TCR was mapped to the spike region that the TCR reacted to and assigned to either a CD4 or a CD8 class. Log10-transformed breadth and depth values were compared by one-way ANOVA with Sidak's multiple comparisons tests. TCRdb retrieved this table from immuneACCESS and kept in-frame rearrangements only. Not all clones are present; in checked studies, unresolved V genes account for under half, and no reason is known for the remainder. The V and J calls and the clone size are those of that table, but D and trimming were determined from the DNA. Within this sample are about 180,000 clones, with around nine tenths of them counted one time only. Approximately 7.7% of the sample lies in the top ten.

The sample comes from a study of T cell responses to AZD1222 COVID-19 vaccine (dated by TCRdb to about 2021). About the full investigation: AZD1222 recipients given second doses at about 4 weeks or at about 12 weeks were pooled, since spike-specific TCR depth and breadth were not found to differ between the two schedules. A total of 233 trial participants underwent TCR sequencing, of whom about 210 had received two doses of AZD1222 and around 26 had received two doses of the MenACWY control vaccine. Trial participants were enrolled by age into subgroups of 18-55, 56-69 and 70-plus years, and around 150, 29 and 61 TCR-sequenced participants, respectively, were included in these subgroups.

The germline V gene specifies MNHEY as CDR1 and SVGAGI as CDR2. V lost 3 bases and J lost 2 bases; the stretch between them is 15 bases long. Its CDR3 holds 16 amino acids, cysteine through phenylalanine. Left in the record is the CDR3 DNA by itself, 48 bases read in frame from the first base. The time point label of this sample denotes: baseline before first vaccination. Samples from vaccinated people were obtained from the UK trials COV001 and COV002, which included a single-blind randomized controlled phase 2/3 trial of AZD1222 (ChAdOx1 nCoV-19) in healthy adults. Trial participant PBMC samples were collected at day 0 and day 28 after the second dose for TCRbeta chain sequencing. The full study reports these points: Only a handful of AZD1222 recipients were SARS-CoV-2 seropositive at baseline, limiting conclusions about previously exposed vaccinees. Nearly half of unique spike-specific TCRs reportedly recognized epitopes outside regions mutated in the B.1.351 and B.1.1.7 variants. In the small 56-69-year group, the increase in depth fell short of significance, most likely because of low power. CD4 TCRs associated with the vaccine covered the entire spike protein, and the dominant responses were in regions 160-218 and 743-854. After two AZD1222 doses, spike-specific TCR breadth and depth were significantly higher than at day 0 and than in MenACWY recipients. Because no day 14 peak-response samples were available, the repertoires could be characterized only after the peak T cell response. Participants were mostly white British and included more females than males, and it was suggested by the authors that clonal diversity may have been underestimated.

The chain is assembled from TRBV6-5 and TRBJ2-3; perhaps TRBD2 is the D gene, with 5 bases matching. The material sequenced was peripheral blood, taken on day 0 of AZD1222 vaccination. The clonotype comes from an adult in good health. The nucleotides are TGTGCCAGCAGTTATGGTGGAGGCACGGTCACAGATACGCAGTATTTT. Its amino acids are CASSYGGGTVTDTQYF.